Each of the 6 T cell receptor beta chains below was sequenced from the same sample in a study of cytomegalovirus exposure and HLA in healthy donors. It was with 60 Vbeta and 13 Jbeta primers that the PCR ran. Using immunoSEQ multiplex PCR, the repertoire was profiled, and TCRdb retains in-frame clones only, with some absent. The repertoire holds about 100,000 clones, approximately 74% seen once, with around 14% in the top ten. Sequenced sample: PBMCs. The origin of the receptors is a woman between 65 and 79 years old in good health and CMV-seropositive.

This clone was seen just once. V and J are TRBV10-3 and TRBJ2-7, with TRBD1 matching 10 bases. The CDR3 covers 13 residues. The germline V gene has CDR1 ENHRY and CDR2 SYGVKD. The J segment lost 4 bases and the V segment lost 7 bases, leaving 4 bases of the junction unmatched. This chain's CDR3 is CAITGDRGYEQYF. The DNA of the CDR3 is TGTGCCATCACCGGGGACAGGGGATACGAGCAGTACTTC.

This chain links TRBV19 with TRBJ2-1; 13 nucleotides agree with TRBD2. Germline CDR1 LNHDA, CDR2 SQIVND (reference sequence). Trimming took 7 bases from V and 0 from J; bases not matched to a gene: 3. The CDR3 runs 16 residues. The CDR3 sequence is CASKTSGGGSYNEQFF. The CDR3 DNA is TGTGCCAGTAAAACTAGCGGGGGGGGCTCCTACAATGAGCAGTTCTTC.

This clone was found a few times. The chain is built from TRBV4-2 and TRBJ2-7; D is perhaps TRBD2 (6 bases). Germline CDR1 is LGHNA and CDR2 is YNFKEQ. The CDR3 sequence is 15 residues long. Trimming cost V 2 bases and J 0 bases, with 11 bases left between them. The CDR3 nucleotides read TGTGCCAGCAGCCAATCTAGCGCTTCCTCCTACGAGCAGTACTTC. Translated: CASSQSSASSYEQYF.

The CDR3 sequence: CASSLQGQEPYEQYF. CDR3 DNA: TGTGCCAGCAGCCTCCAGGGCCAGGAACCCTACGAGCAGTACTTC. This chain connects TRBV28 to TRBJ2-7; a weak D match, TRBD1 (5 bases). There are 15 residues in the CDR3. Trimming left V 6 bases short and J 2 bases short, with 17 bases between. Germline V gene lookup returns CDR1 MDHEN and CDR2 SYDVKM. Using reference TRBV28 and TRBJ2-7 for the parts outside the CDR3, the full variable domain is DVKVTQSSRYLVKRTGEKVFLECVQDMDHENMFWYRQDPGLGLRLIYFSYDVKMKEKGDIPEGYSVSREKKERFSLILESASTNQTSMYLCASSLQGQEPYEQYFGPGTRLTVT.

This clone was picked up a small number of times. The V call is TRBV2, the J call TRBJ1-5, with a possible D match to TRBD1 (6 bases). Trimming removed 2 bases at V and 7 bases at J, with 12 bases between. Germline values: CDR1 SNHLY, CDR2 FYNNEI. The CDR3 length is 14 residues. The CDR3 loop reads CASSERGGRQPQHF. Here the CDR3 DNA reads TGTGCCAGCAGTGAAAGGGGGGGTAGGCAGCCCCAGCATTTT.

The chain is built from TRBV29-1 and TRBJ2-5; D gene unclear. The V gene lost 6 bases and the J gene lost 0 bases, with 5 bases spanning the gap. Germline-derived CDR1 and CDR2 are SQVTM and ANQGSEA. The CDR3 is 11 amino acids. In DNA form, the CDR3 reads TGCAGCGTCGACAACCAAGAGACCCAGTACTTC. Translated, it gives CSVDNQETQYF.